What follows describes a single TCR beta chain. This sample was included in a study of blood T cell repertoires in COVID-19. This CDR3 comprises 15 residues. Germline CDR1 is MGHRA and CDR2 is YSYEKL. V lost 5 bases to trimming and J lost 0 bases, with 13 bases between them. The method was immunoSEQ multiplex PCR; TCRdb's version includes in-frame clones alone and lacks a portion of them. The table lists about half a million clones, approximately 91% of them singletons. The sequenced sample consisted of PBMCs or T cells enriched from blood (not recorded which). The sequence derives from a woman aged 60-75 years who had recovered from COVID-19. The chain carries TRBV4-1 and TRBJ1-2; D is uncertain. CDR3 bases: TGCGCCAGCAGCTACTTGACACCATCTAACTATGGCTACACCTTC. It is translated as CASSYLTPSNYGYTF.